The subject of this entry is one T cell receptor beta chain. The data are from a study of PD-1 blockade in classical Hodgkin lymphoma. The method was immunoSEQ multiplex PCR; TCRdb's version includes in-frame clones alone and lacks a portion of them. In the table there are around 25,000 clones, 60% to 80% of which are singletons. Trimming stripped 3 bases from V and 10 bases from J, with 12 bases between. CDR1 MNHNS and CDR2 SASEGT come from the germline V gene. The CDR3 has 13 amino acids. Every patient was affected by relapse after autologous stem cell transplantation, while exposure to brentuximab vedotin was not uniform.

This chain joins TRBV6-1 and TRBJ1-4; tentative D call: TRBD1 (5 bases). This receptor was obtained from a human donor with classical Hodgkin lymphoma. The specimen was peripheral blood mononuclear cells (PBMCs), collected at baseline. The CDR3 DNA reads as TGTGCCAGCAGTGACAGCCCTGGGACAAAACTGTTTTTT. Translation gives CASSDSPGTKLFF.